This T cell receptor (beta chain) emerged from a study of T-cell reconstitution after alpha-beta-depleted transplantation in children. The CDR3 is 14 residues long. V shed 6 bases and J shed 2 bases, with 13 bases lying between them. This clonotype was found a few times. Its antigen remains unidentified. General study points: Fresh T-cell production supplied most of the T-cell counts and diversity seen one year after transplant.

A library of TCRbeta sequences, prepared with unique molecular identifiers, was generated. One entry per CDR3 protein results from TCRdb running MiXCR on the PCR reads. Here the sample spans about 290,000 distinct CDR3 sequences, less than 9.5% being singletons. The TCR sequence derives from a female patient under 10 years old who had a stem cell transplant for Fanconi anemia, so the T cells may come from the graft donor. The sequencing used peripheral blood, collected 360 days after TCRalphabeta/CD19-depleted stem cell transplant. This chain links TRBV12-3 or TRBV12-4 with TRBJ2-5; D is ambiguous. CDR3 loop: CASRRHTRQETQYF. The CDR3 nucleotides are TGTGCCAGCAGGAGACATACCAGACAAGAGACCCAGTACTTC.